This TCR beta chain was captured by sequencing in a study of blood T cell repertoires in COVID-19 (TCRdb year 2020). Background for the entire study: Samples covering the acute and convalescent phases of COVID-19 were provided by collaborators in the United States, Italy and Spain. Where HLA class I and class II types were available, the types were taken from metadata supplied by the sample provider, not from assay-based typing. The material from the prospective study consisted of cDNA or gDNA derived from T cells, B-cell-depleted T cells, or PBMCs. Nearly every sample came with metadata listing a de-identified subject ID, COVID-19 status, age in years and sex. The dataset comprised deeply sampled blood TCRbeta repertoires from subjects exposed to, actively infected with, or recovered from COVID-19. The repertoires were made available in a free public database intended to serve as a resource for research on the immune response to SARS-CoV-2. Samples came from the ongoing ImmuneRACE study (first 160 participants) plus 1,254 subjects from 6 global collaborators. Broad study findings and their caveats: Clinical and demographic metadata were provided uncurated, with the amount varying by source and participant.

V is reduced by 2 bases and J by 2 bases, leaving a spacing of 17 bases between them. The CDR3 goes from the cysteine to the phenylalanine over 17 residues. The only DNA kept is the CDR3, 51 bases in frame from the first base. CDR1 SNHLY and CDR2 FYNNEI are derived from the germline V gene. Participants in the prospective study were enrolled through a virtual design, were aged roughly 18 to 100 years, and lived in 20 to 30 United States geographic areas. To assign participants to cohorts, the prospective study relied on clinical history that participants themselves reported in a screening survey and a study questionnaire. Recovered participants in ImmuneRACE Cohort 3 were defined as having two consecutive negative NP/OP PCR tests, clearance from a healthcare professional, or resolution of symptoms. Each participant in the prospective study had whole blood, serum and a nasopharyngeal or oropharyngeal swab collected by mobile phlebotomists. Additional blood draws and questionnaires over an approximately two-month period could optionally be provided by prospective study participants. Before DNA extraction, prospective study blood samples were shipped either frozen or at room temperature.

As for this clone: Its antigen remains undetermined. Base qualities are not at hand, and no much larger clone is one base apart.

TCRbeta CDR3 regions were amplified from genomic DNA using the immunoSEQ Assay, a bias-controlled multiplex PCR. Processing in the source paper ran as follows. The number of nucleated cells in each sample was estimated by amplification of reference gene primers within the assay. Sequence reads were collapsed and filtered to measure the absolute abundance of every unique TCRbeta CDR3 rearrangement. For each sample, productive Simpson clonality was calculated as the square root of Simpson's diversity index over productive rearrangements. Not all clones reach the TCRdb copy of this immuneACCESS table, which keeps in-frame sequences only. Checked studies attribute under half of the gap to unresolved V genes and leave the rest unexplained. The V and J calls and the clone size are those of that table, but D and trimming were determined from the DNA. The sample table holds hundreds of thousands of clones, of which approximately 86% were seen once. The ten largest clones capture roughly 1.6% of the sample.

This receptor was identified in a woman in her forties or fifties who had recovered from COVID-19. The sample taken for sequencing was PBMCs or T cells enriched from blood (not recorded which). Recombination connected TRBV2 to TRBJ2-3; the D gene is perhaps TRBD2, from 7 matching bases. The sequenced DNA: TGTGCCAGCAGTGAAAGGGGGGGTAGCGCCAACACAGATACGCAGTATTTT. Translation gives CASSERGGSANTDTQYF. Extended through the reference TRBV2 and TRBJ2-3 proteins, this CDR3 yields the full variable domain: EPEVTQTPSHQVTQMGQEVILRCVPISNHLYFYWYRQILGQKVEFLVSFYNNEISEKSEIFDDQFSVERPDGSNFTLKIRSTKLEDSAMYFCASSERGGSANTDTQYFGPGTRLTVL.